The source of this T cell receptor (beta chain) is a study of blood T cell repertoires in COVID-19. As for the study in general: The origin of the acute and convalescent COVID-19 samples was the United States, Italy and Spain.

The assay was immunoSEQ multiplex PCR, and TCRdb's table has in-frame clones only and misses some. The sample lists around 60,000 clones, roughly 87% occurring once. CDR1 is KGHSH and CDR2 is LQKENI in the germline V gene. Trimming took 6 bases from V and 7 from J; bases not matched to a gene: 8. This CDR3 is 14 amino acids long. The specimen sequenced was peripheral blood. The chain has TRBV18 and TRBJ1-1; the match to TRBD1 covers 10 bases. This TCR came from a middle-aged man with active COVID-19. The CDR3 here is CASSLGQGLGEAFF. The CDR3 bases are TGTGCCAGCTCGCTGGGACAGGGGTTGGGTGAAGCTTTCTTT.